Below, 24 T cell receptor beta chains from the same sample are listed, as sequenced in a study of shared clonotypes between healthy human individuals. Assay: immunoSEQ multiplex PCR; the TCRdb copy retains only in-frame clones and omits some. The sample has under 1 million clones, roughly 92% seen once. Positive CCR7 selection of CD45RO-negative cells yielded the naive CD8 cells, and terminally differentiated effector memory CD45RA+ cells were excluded. Sequencing was done on a sample of naive CD8+ T cells sorted from blood. The receptors originated from a man aged 25-45 years in good health.

The chain links TRBV11-2 to TRBJ2-1; D may be TRBD2 (6 bases). Trimming removed 5 bases from V and 8 bases from J, with 19 bases in between. Germline CDR1 and CDR2: SGHAT and FQNNGV. The CDR3 spans 15 residues. CDR3 amino acids: CASSQGDFDGDEQFF. The CDR3 nucleotides read TGTGCCAGCAGCCAAGGGGACTTCGACGGGGATGAGCAGTTCTTC.

The chain combines TRBV4-3 with TRBJ1-5; 9 bases match TRBD1. The CDR3 has 14 amino acids. With 5 bases clipped from V and 6 bases from J, the junction kept 5 bases outside the gene matches. In germline, CDR1 is LGHNA, CDR2 YSLEER. DNA of the CDR3: TGCGCCAGCAGCGCCGGGACAGGGCTTCAGCCCCAGCATTTT. It is translated as CASSAGTGLQPQHF.

CDR3 amino acids: CASSLAHTLLAGGSTDTQYF. The CDR3, as DNA: TGCGCCAGCAGCTTGGCCCACACACTGTTAGCGGGAGGAAGCACAGATACGCAGTATTTT. The rearrangement uses TRBV5-1 and TRBJ2-3; TRBD2 agrees at 10 bases. The junction had 13 bases not matched to a gene; V was cut back by 0 bases and J by 0 bases. The CDR3 totals 20 residues. Per the germline V gene, CDR1 is SGHRS and CDR2 is YFSETQ.

The chain uses TRBV28 and TRBJ2-7; D unresolved. This CDR3 is built from 14 residues. Germline CDR1 reads MDHEN; CDR2 reads SYDVKM. V was trimmed by 2 bases and J by 2 bases, leaving 10 bases between them. CDR3 amino acids: CASSLRTETYEQYF. CDR3 DNA: TGTGCCAGCAGTTTAAGGACGGAAACCTACGAGCAGTACTTC. The whole variable domain, remainder taken from reference TRBV28 and TRBJ2-7, is DVKVTQSSRYLVKRTGEKVFLECVQDMDHENMFWYRQDPGLGLRLIYFSYDVKMKEKGDIPEGYSVSREKKERFSLILESASTNQTSMYLCASSLRTETYEQYFGPGTRLTVT.

The rearrangement uses TRBV5-4 and TRBJ2-7, with a weak D call TRBD2 (6 bases). V was pared by 1 base and J by 7 bases, with 15 bases between. The CDR3 contains 14 residues. From germline, CDR1 is SGHNT and CDR2 YYREEE (reference sequence). CDR3 region: CASSLFSGEDEQYF. The CDR3 region has the DNA TGTGCCAGCAGCTTGTTTTCGGGAGAGGATGAGCAGTACTTC. Together with reference TRBV5-4 and TRBJ2-7, the CDR3 gives the full variable domain: ETGVTQSPTHLIKTRGQQVTLRCSSQSGHNTVSWYQQALGQGPQFIFQYYREEENGRGNFPPRFSGLQFPNYSSELNVNALELDDSALYLCASSLFSGEDEQYFGPGTRLTVT.

The chain combines TRBV7-9 with TRBJ2-3; perhaps TRBD2 as D (5 bases). The V gene lost 8 bases and the J gene lost 0 bases, with 15 bases spanning the gap. This CDR3 region has 15 residues. Germline V lookup: CDR1 SEHNR, CDR2 FQNEAQ (reference sequence). The CDR3 DNA sequence: TGTGCCAGCTCCCCCCGGGGTTCTAGCACAGATACGCAGTATTTT. As protein: CASSPRGSSTDTQYF.

Only one count was recorded for this clone. The genes are TRBV30 and TRBJ2-3; a weak D match, TRBD2 (6 bases). The CDR3 has 14 residues. Trimming took off 5 bases at V and 5 bases at J, with 17 bases between the two ends. Germline CDR1 GTSNPN, CDR2 SVGIG (reference sequence). CDR3 DNA: TGTGCCTGGGGAGGGACTTCCCGTCTAGATACGCAGTATTTT. This encodes CAWGGTSRLDTQYF.

The chain employs TRBV19 and TRBJ2-5; TRBD1 or TRBD2 may be the D gene (6 bases each). The germline gives CDR1 LNHDA, CDR2 SQIVND (reference sequence). The V gene lost 6 bases and the J gene lost 5 bases, with 19 bases spanning the gap. CDR3 length: 15 amino acids. CDR3 coding DNA: TGTGCCAGTAGGGAGGGGCAGGGGATTTGGGAGACCCAGTACTTC. This codes for CASREGQGIWETQYF.

The genes are TRBV2 and TRBJ2-2, with 7 bases aligning to TRBD1. Germline V gene sequence: CDR1 SNHLY, CDR2 FYNNEI. V lost 10 bases and J lost 8; bases outside the gene matches: 16. This CDR3 has 15 residues. CDR3 bases: TGTGCCATCCCCCGACAGGGTCTTCCCGGGGGGGAGCTGTTTTTT. As protein: CAIPRQGLPGGELFF.

The rearrangement joins TRBV7-3 to TRBJ2-1; weak D call: TRBD2 (5 bases). Trimming cost V 0 bases and J 6 bases, with 12 bases left between them. Germline lookup yields CDR1 SGHTA and CDR2 FQGTGA. This CDR3 contains 15 residues. The CDR3 nucleotides read TGTGCCAGCAGCTTAACCGACTACTCCGGCAATGAGCAGTTCTTC. Protein sequence: CASSLTDYSGNEQFF.

The chain has TRBV7-3 and TRBJ2-1; 7 bases line up with TRBD2. Germline V gives CDR1 SGHTA, CDR2 FQGTGA. The CDR3 spans 16 residues. Unmatched junction bases numbered 8, after V lost 4 bases and J lost 2 bases. CDR3 region: CASSSNSGRAYNEQFF. The CDR3 DNA reads as TGTGCCAGCAGCTCCAATAGTGGGAGGGCCTACAATGAGCAGTTCTTC.

J is TRBJ2-3 and V is TRBV9; TRBD2 might be the D (5 bases). Trimming removed 3 bases at V and 0 bases at J, with 17 bases between. CDR1 and CDR2 (germline): SGDLS, YYNGEE. The CDR3 length is 17 residues. The CDR3 DNA is TGTGCCAGCAGCGCCCTGTATGAGGGTTCTAGCACAGATACGCAGTATTTT. It translates to CASSALYEGSSTDTQYF. The full variable domain, with the rest looked up from reference TRBV9 and TRBJ2-3, is DSGVTQTPKHLITATGQRVTLRCSPRSGDLSVYWYQQSLDQGLQFLIQYYNGEERAKGNILERFSAQQFPDLHSELNLSSLELGDSALYFCASSALYEGSSTDTQYFGPGTRLTVL.

The V call is TRBV7-9, the J call TRBJ2-5; TRBD1 or TRBD2 may be the D gene (5 bases each). This CDR3 has 16 residues. The germline CDR1 and CDR2 sequences are SEHNR and FQNEAQ (reference sequence). Trimming left V 3 bases short and J 1 base short, with 15 bases between. CDR3 coding DNA: TGTGCCAGCAGCTTCCCCGTAGGGACCGCCCAAGAGACCCAGTACTTC. This translates into CASSFPVGTAQETQYF.

Turning to this clone: Other DNA variants within this sample encode the same CDR3. The rearrangement links TRBV7-9 to TRBJ2-1, with D maybe TRBD2 (5 bases). This CDR3 is 16 amino acids long. Trimming left V 5 bases short and J 0 bases short, with 14 bases between. Germline values: CDR1 SEHNR, CDR2 FQNEAQ (reference sequence). The CDR3 DNA is TGTGCCAGCAGCCCTCCCCGGGGAAGCTCCTACAATGAGCAGTTCTTC. It translates to CASSPPRGSSYNEQFF.

This clone appeared a single time. The chain combines TRBV28 with TRBJ2-7; the match to TRBD2 covers 8 bases. Per the germline V gene, CDR1 is MDHEN and CDR2 is SYDVKM. V lost 3 bases, J lost 2 bases, and 15 bases stayed unmatched. The CDR3 length is 18 residues. CDR3 sequence (DNA): TGTGCCAGCAGTTTGTCCCCTATGTGGCGGGAGGCCACCTACGAGCAGTACTTC. Its protein product is CASSLSPMWREATYEQYF.

The chain carries TRBV7-8 and TRBJ2-3; 9 nucleotides align to TRBD2. Germline trimming cut 6 bases from V and 2 bases from J; bases unmatched to any gene: 6. The CDR3 runs to 15 residues. In germline, CDR1 is SGHVS, CDR2 FQNEAQ. Here the CDR3 reads CASRGGTSYTDTQYF. DNA of the CDR3: TGTGCCAGCAGGGGGGGGACTAGCTACACAGATACGCAGTATTTT.

About this clone: An end of the junction does not agree with germline; a read error may underlie this. This chain joins TRBV5-1 and TRBJ2-1; 10 positions agree with TRBD1. Germline CDR1 and CDR2: SGHRS and YFSETQ. CDR3 size: 15 residues. The CDR3: CASSLGQGMANEQFF. In nucleotides, the CDR3 is TGCGCCAGCAGTTTGGGACAGGGGATGGCCAATGAGCAGTTCTTC.

This clone was seen just once. The sample contains more than one DNA sequence encoding this CDR3. The chain carries TRBV4-3 and TRBJ2-7; D remains ambiguous. V gave up 0 bases and J gave up 2 bases, with 5 bases separating them. Per germline, CDR1 LGHNA and CDR2 YSLEER. The CDR3 length is 13 residues. CDR3 in amino acids: CASSQDLTYEQYF. CDR3 bases: TGCGCCAGCAGCCAAGATCTGACCTACGAGCAGTACTTC.

This clone showed up just once. V is TRBV9 and J is TRBJ2-7, with D possibly TRBD2 on 5 matching bases. The CDR3 contains 12 residues. CDR1 and CDR2 (germline): SGDLS, YYNGEE. Trimming pared 0 bases from V and 5 bases from J, leaving 6 bases between. Here the CDR3 reads CASSVGGNEQYF. The DNA of the CDR3 is TGTGCCAGCAGCGTAGGAGGGAACGAGCAGTACTTC.

The chain carries TRBV28 and TRBJ2-3; D may correspond to TRBD1 or TRBD2 (5 bases each). Germline CDR1 reads MDHEN; CDR2 reads SYDVKM. The CDR3 is made up of 14 amino acids. V was pared by 2 bases and J by 3 bases, with 9 bases between. The CDR3 loop is CASSLEGSTDTQYF. Here the CDR3 DNA reads TGTGCCAGCAGTTTAGAGGGGTCTACAGATACGCAGTATTTT.

The chain recombines TRBV4-3 with TRBJ2-1; 10 bases are shared with TRBD2. The V gene end was trimmed by 2 bases and the J gene end by 5 bases; junction bases not matched to a gene: 3. Germline assignment: CDR1 LGHNA and CDR2 YSLEER. The CDR3 runs to 15 residues. CDR3 nucleotide sequence: TGCGCCAGCAGCCAATGGACTAGCGGCCACAATGAGCAGTTCTTC. Translating gives CASSQWTSGHNEQFF.

The chain couples TRBV27 to TRBJ2-5; 7 bases match TRBD1. Germline V gives CDR1 MNHEY, CDR2 SMNVEV (reference sequence). This CDR3 region has 14 residues. After removal of 5 bases from V and 5 bases from J, the junction contained 8 bases not matched to a gene. CDR3 in DNA: TGTGCCAGCAGTCCCTACAGGGGAACGGAGACCCAGTACTTC. This sequence encodes CASSPYRGTETQYF.

The chain uses TRBV9 and TRBJ2-2; 14 bases line up with TRBD2. Germline V gives CDR1 SGDLS, CDR2 YYNGEE. The CDR3 has 17 residues. Trimming at V came to 4 bases and at J to 6 bases, leaving 8 bases not matched to a gene. CDR3 residues: CASSPPGTSGRPGELFF. CDR3 DNA sequence: TGTGCCAGCAGCCCCCCGGGGACTAGCGGGAGACCCGGGGAGCTGTTTTTT.

The V call is TRBV19, the J call TRBJ2-7; 7 positions agree with TRBD2. Trimming cost V 3 bases and J 0 bases; bases outside gene matches: 2. The CDR3 is 14 residues long. Germline values: CDR1 LNHDA, CDR2 SQIVND (reference sequence). The CDR3 nucleotides are TGTGCCAGTAGTATGGGGAGGGGCTCCTACGAGCAGTACTTC. Amino acids: CASSMGRGSYEQYF.